Sequencing of this TCR beta chain was carried out in a study of T cell repertoires in cytomegalovirus infection. Across the whole study: Evidence of both CMV infection and a matching HLA type came from public TCR beta signatures.

This CDR3 is built from 17 residues. Per the germline V gene, CDR1 is SGHTA and CDR2 is FQGNSA. Germline trimming cut 4 bases from V and 5 bases from J; bases unmatched to any gene: 14. From the reads, TCRdb called clonotypes with MiXCR, one entry per CDR3 protein. The sample consists of roughly 60,000 distinct CDR3 sequences, about 33% of them appearing once. This clonotype was observed at least ten times. The antigen remains undetermined. Sample: PBMCs, sequenced either directly or after in vitro stimulation (not recorded which). The genes are TRBV7-2 and TRBJ2-3; 8 bases map to TRBD2. This TCR was sampled from a human donor in good health (CMV status not recorded). Some clones in this sample may be carry-over from other donors' samples. The CDR3 sequence is CASSSTSSGGHQDTQYF. Here the CDR3 DNA reads TGTGCCAGCAGCTCCACCTCCAGCGGGGGCCACCAAGATACGCAGTATTTT.